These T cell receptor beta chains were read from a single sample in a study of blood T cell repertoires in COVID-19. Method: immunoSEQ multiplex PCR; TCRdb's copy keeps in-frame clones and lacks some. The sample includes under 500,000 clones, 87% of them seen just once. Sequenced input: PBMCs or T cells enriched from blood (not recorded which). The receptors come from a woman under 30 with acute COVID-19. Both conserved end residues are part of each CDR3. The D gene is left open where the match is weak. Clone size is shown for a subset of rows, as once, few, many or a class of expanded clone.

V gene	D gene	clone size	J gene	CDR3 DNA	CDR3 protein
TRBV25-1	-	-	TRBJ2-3	TGTGCCAGCACCGAAGGGGGCACAGATACGCAGTATTTT	CASTEGGTDTQYF
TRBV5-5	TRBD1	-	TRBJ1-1	TGTGCCAGCAGCTTGAGGACAGGGAACACTGAAGCTTTCTTT	CASSLRTGNTEAFF
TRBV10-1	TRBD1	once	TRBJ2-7	TGCGCCAGCAGTGCGGACAGGGACTACGAGCAGTACTTC	CASSADRDYEQYF
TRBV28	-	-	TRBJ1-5	TGTGCCAGCATCCAGGGCGCTGGGAGCAATCAGCCCCAGCATTTT	CASIQGAGSNQPQHF
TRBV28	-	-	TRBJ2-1	TGTGCCAGCAGCCAAGGGGTCAATGAGCAGTTCTTC	CASSQGVNEQFF
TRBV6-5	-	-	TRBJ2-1	TGTGCCGTTAGCCCTGGCAATGAGCAGTTCTTC	CAVSPGNEQFF
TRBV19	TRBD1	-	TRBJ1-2	TGTGCCAGTAGTGAGGGGGCCGGCTACACCTTC	CASSEGAGYTF
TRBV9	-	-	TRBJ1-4	TGTGCCAGCAGCCCCCGAGGGAAAGATGAAAAACTGTTTTTT	CASSPRGKDEKLFF
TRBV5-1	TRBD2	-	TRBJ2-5	TGCGCCAGCAGCTCCGGGACTAGCGGGAGCGAGACCCAGTACTTC	CASSSGTSGSETQYF
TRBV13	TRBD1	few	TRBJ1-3	TGTGCCAGCAGCGTGGGGCGTGGGACAGGGGCAGGGGGAAACACCATATATTTT	CASSVGRGTGAGGNTIYF
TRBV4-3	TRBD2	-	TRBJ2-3	TGCGCCAGCAGCCAAGATCTTATAAACCTTGGGACTAGCGGGATGTTCGATACGCAGTATTTT	CASSQDLINLGTSGMFDTQYF
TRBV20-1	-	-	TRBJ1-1	TGCAGTGCTAGTCCCCCAGGGCGGCGGACTGAAGCTTTCTTT	CSASPPGRRTEAFF
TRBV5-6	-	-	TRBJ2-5	TGTGCCAGCAGCCCGACCGGGGAGACCCAGTACTTC	CASSPTGETQYF